The 16 T cell receptor beta chains listed next were all sequenced from one sample in a study of blood T cells in healthy people across ages. Primed by a sample-barcoded 5' primer and a J-beta primer mix, a second PCR proceeded for roughly 7 to 12 cycles. From the 5' RACE reads, TCRdb called clonotypes with MiXCR, one entry per CDR3 protein. The profile shows approximately 1.5 million distinct CDR3 sequences, 42% of them singletons. The specimen sequenced was blood. The receptors were gathered from a woman aged 18-29 years in good health.

A few counts support this clonotype. V usage is TRBV12-3 or TRBV12-4 and J usage is TRBJ2-3; D might be TRBD1 or TRBD2, each matching 5 bases. Trimming cost V 3 bases and J 6 bases, with 16 bases left between them. This CDR3 comprises 15 residues. The CDR3: CASSFTGGSGDTQYF. The CDR3 coding sequence is TGTGCCAGCAGTTTTACAGGCGGCTCGGGGGATACGCAGTATTTT.

This chain connects TRBV4-1 to TRBJ1-1; D call uncertain. V lost 7 bases, J lost 5 bases, and 17 bases lay in between. CDR1 and CDR2 (germline): MGHRA, YSYEKL. The CDR3 spans 14 residues. The CDR3 loop reads CASTLKGVGTEAFF. CDR3 coding DNA: TGCGCCAGCACCCTTAAAGGAGTAGGGACTGAAGCTTTCTTT.

V usage is TRBV20-1 and J usage is TRBJ1-2; D uncertain. This CDR3 spans 13 amino acids. V was pared by 2 bases and J by 4 bases, with 11 bases between. Germline V gene lookup returns CDR1 DFQATT and CDR2 SNEGSKA (reference sequence). CDR3 sequence (DNA): TGCAGTGCTAGAAGATCCGTCGGCTATGGCTACACCTTC. It yields the protein CSARRSVGYGYTF.

This clonotype was observed once. The chain couples TRBV2 to TRBJ2-3, with 7 nucleotides matching TRBD1. J gave up 0 bases and V 4 bases, and 7 bases lay outside the gene matches. Germline V gives CDR1 SNHLY, CDR2 FYNNEI. This CDR3 is 16 amino acids long. As DNA, the CDR3 is TGTGCCAGCAGTGCTTGGGACAGCTATAGCACAGATACGCAGTATTTT. Translating gives CASSAWDSYSTDTQYF.

The V gene is TRBV20-1, the J gene TRBJ1-6, with TRBD1 matching 12 bases. Germline CDR1 DFQATT, CDR2 SNEGSKA (reference sequence). The CDR3 has 16 residues. V gave up 3 bases and J gave up 9 bases; unmatched junction bases: 9. Here the CDR3 DNA reads TGCAGTGCTAGGGTTTCACCGGGACAGGGGGCTTCACCCCTCCACTTT. Translating it yields CSARVSPGQGASPLHF.

This sequence joins TRBV5-1 and TRBJ1-2; D unresolved. CDR3 length: 13 residues. The V gene lost 0 bases and the J gene lost 7 bases, with 10 bases spanning the gap. Germline CDR1 reads SGHRS; CDR2 reads YFSETQ. CDR3 sequence (DNA): TGCGCCAGCAGCTTGGGACAAAAGGTTGGCTACACCTTC. Translating it yields CASSLGQKVGYTF.

This clonotype has at least ten counts. The chain carries TRBV20-1 and TRBJ2-2, with TRBD1 as a possible D gene (6 bases). The CDR3 covers 14 residues. Germline V gene data show CDR1 as DFQATT and CDR2 as SNEGSKA (reference sequence). With 5 bases removed from V and 7 bases from J, the gap between germline ends came to 17 bases. The CDR3 region has the DNA TGCAGTGCTGTCAGGGGCGGAATACGCGGGGAGCTGTTTTTT. Residues: CSAVRGGIRGELFF.

The chain couples TRBV9 to TRBJ2-1; 7 bases are shared with TRBD2. With 3 bases clipped from V and 4 bases from J, the junction kept 7 bases outside the gene matches. The CDR3 is 15 residues long. Germline V lookup: CDR1 SGDLS, CDR2 YYNGEE. The CDR3 nucleotides are TGTGCCAGCAGCGCTCCTAGCGGAAAATACAATGAGCAGTTCTTC. This sequence encodes CASSAPSGKYNEQFF.

The chain couples TRBV20-1 to TRBJ2-1; D gene ambiguous. Gene TRBJ2-7 matches the end of the DNA better, so the J call may be wrong. CDR3 length: 15 amino acids. The germline gives CDR1 DFQATT, CDR2 SNEGSKA (reference sequence). CDR3 DNA sequence: TGCAGTGCCCCTCCCCCTGACCGCTCCTACAATGAGCAGTACTTC. Protein product: CSAPPPDRSYNEQYF.

This clonotype was counted between two and nine times. The J gene is TRBJ1-1, the V gene TRBV4-1, with D possibly being TRBD1 (5 bases). CDR1 and CDR2 (germline): MGHRA, YSYEKL. This CDR3 has 15 amino acids. V dropped 1 base and J dropped 2 bases, with 11 bases sitting between them. The CDR3 spells CASSQVPGENTEAFF. The CDR3 DNA reads as TGCGCCAGCAGCCAAGTTCCGGGGGAAAACACTGAAGCTTTCTTT.

The gene calls are TRBV7-2 and TRBJ2-2; unclear D gene. CDR3 size: 16 residues. Trimming pared 5 bases from V and 0 bases from J, leaving 13 bases between. The germline V gene encodes CDR1 SGHTA and CDR2 FQGNSA. CDR3 region: CASSLGPPTNTGELFF. As DNA, the CDR3 is TGTGCCAGCAGCCTCGGCCCTCCTACGAACACCGGGGAGCTGTTTTTT.

The chain recombines TRBV2 with TRBJ2-4, with TRBD1 matching over 8 bases. Judging by the DNA end, TRBJ2-5 fits better; the J call may be wrong. The germline V gene has CDR1 SNHLY and CDR2 FYNNEI. CDR3 length: 14 amino acids. In DNA form, the CDR3 reads TGTGCCAGCAGTAGACAGGGGATTGGCGAGACCCAGTACTTC. Amino acids: CASSRQGIGETQYF.

This rearrangement joins TRBV7-2 to TRBJ2-4, with 12 nucleotides matching TRBD2. V was pared by 5 bases and J by 6 bases, with 5 bases of the junction left unmatched. Germline lookup yields CDR1 SGHTA and CDR2 FQGNSA. This CDR3 is built from 15 residues. The CDR3 reads CASSQGLAGINIQYF. For the CDR3, the DNA is TGTGCCAGCAGCCAAGGACTAGCGGGAATAAACATTCAGTACTTC.

CDR3 DNA: TGCGCCAGCAGCCAAGAGGGGGAGGCCTACGAGCAGTACTTC. This codes for CASSQEGEAYEQYF. This chain connects TRBV4-3 to TRBJ2-7, with D perhaps TRBD2 (6 bases). CDR3 length equals 14 residues. CDR1 LGHNA and CDR2 YSLEER come from the germline V gene. Trimming shortened V by 0 bases and J by 2 bases, and 8 bases separated the two germline ends.

The genes are TRBV20-1 and TRBJ1-1; D is perhaps TRBD1 (6 bases). The length of the CDR3 is 16 residues. Germline values: CDR1 DFQATT, CDR2 SNEGSKA (reference sequence). V dropped 1 base and J dropped 2 bases, with 17 bases sitting between them. Here the CDR3 reads CSARVEQGNPNTEAFF. The CDR3 DNA is TGCAGTGCTAGAGTTGAACAGGGAAACCCAAACACTGAAGCTTTCTTT.

The rearrangement uses TRBV7-9 and TRBJ2-7; 7 bases fit TRBD2. The CDR3 runs to 14 residues. V shed 2 bases, J shed 5 bases, and the junction held 6 bases outside the gene matches. CDR1 is SEHNR and CDR2 is FQNEAQ in the germline V gene (reference sequence). The CDR3 DNA sequence: TGTGCCAGCAGCTTAAACGGGAGGATGGACGAGCAGTACTTC. This gives the protein CASSLNGRMDEQYF.